The 32 T cell receptor beta chains reported below all come from one sample, sequenced in a study of OX40 agonist ivuxolimab in advanced cancers. Produced via immunoSEQ multiplex PCR; TCRdb's table is partial and in-frame only. The sample includes approximately 37,000 clones, 84% of them seen just once. This material consisted of CD4+ or CD8+ T cells sorted from blood, taken in a trial of the OX40 agonist ivuxolimab. The receptors here all came from an adult with an advanced solid tumor such as melanoma, head and neck, liver or kidney cancer.

The V and J genes are TRBV5-1 and TRBJ2-2; D not certain. The ends were cut back, 2 bases at V and 4 bases at J, with 9 bases in the middle. The CDR3 runs 14 residues. Per the germline V gene, CDR1 is SGHRS and CDR2 is YFSETQ. The CDR3 region has the DNA TGCGCCAGCAGCTTTTCTCAGACCACCGGGGAGCTGTTTTTT. It translates to CASSFSQTTGELFF.

The chain carries TRBV6-1 and TRBJ2-6, with 10 bases aligning to TRBD1. J lost 4 bases, V lost 3 bases, and 3 bases had no gene match. Germline CDR1 and CDR2: MNHNS and SASEGT. The CDR3 consists of 16 residues. The CDR3 spells CASSDGTGVGANVLTF. CDR3 in DNA: TGTGCCAGCAGTGATGGGACAGGGGTCGGGGCCAACGTCCTGACTTTC.

The V gene is TRBV2, the J gene TRBJ2-5; the D is unclear. Trimming cost V 7 bases and J 1 base, with 10 bases left between them. There are 13 residues in the CDR3. The germline CDR1 and CDR2 sequences are SNHLY and FYNNEI. CDR3 in amino acids: CASTKDIQETQYF. CDR3 DNA sequence: TGTGCCAGCACGAAGGATATCCAAGAGACCCAGTACTTC.

This clone was observed a handful of times. The chain recombines TRBV2 with TRBJ1-1; 7 positions match TRBD1. CDR1 is SNHLY and CDR2 is FYNNEI in the germline V gene. The junction had 16 bases not matched to a gene; V was cut back by 8 bases and J by 4 bases. CDR3 size: 16 residues. The CDR3 DNA reads TGTGCCAGCGGACCGATACAGGGGAATTTGGGCACTGAAGCTTTCTTT. Its protein is CASGPIQGNLGTEAFF.

This chain links TRBV6-5 with TRBJ1-6, with no clear D. CDR1 is MNHEY, CDR2 SVGAGI, per germline. This CDR3 is built from 13 residues. V was shortened by 2 bases and J by 13 bases, with 12 bases between the two germline ends. CDR3 sequence: CASSYGEATPLHF. DNA for the CDR3: TGTGCCAGCAGTTACGGGGAAGCCACCCCCCTCCACTTT.

The chain uses TRBV29-1 and TRBJ2-3; D remains ambiguous. V lost 3 bases to trimming and J lost 0 bases, with 4 bases between them. The CDR3 is made up of 12 amino acids. Germline CDR1 SQVTM, CDR2 ANQGSEA. The CDR3 bases are TGCAGCGTTGATGATAGCACAGATACGCAGTATTTT. The encoded protein is CSVDDSTDTQYF.

The rearrangement links TRBV28 to TRBJ1-2; no definite D call. CDR1 is MDHEN, CDR2 SYDVKM, per germline. CDR3 length: 11 amino acids. V was trimmed by 5 bases and J by 5 bases, leaving 6 bases between them. This CDR3 is CASSGPYGYTF. As DNA, the CDR3 is TGTGCCAGCAGTGGCCCTTATGGCTACACCTTC.

The V call is TRBV12-5, the J call TRBJ2-7; D call uncertain. CDR3 length: 15 amino acids. V was shortened by 2 bases and J by 2 bases, with 13 bases between the two germline ends. Germline CDR1 is LGHNT and CDR2 is FRNRAP. The CDR3 nucleotides read TGTGCTAGTGGTTTGCCCCAAAAGTATACCTACGAGCAGTACTTC. Translated, it gives CASGLPQKYTYEQYF.

In this sample, this clone turned up a few times. The genes are TRBV10-3 and TRBJ1-1; possibly TRBD1 for D (5 bases). Germline V gene sequence: CDR1 ENHRY, CDR2 SYGVKD. V lost 7 bases and J lost 3, with 12 bases in between. The CDR3 contains 13 residues. The chain's CDR3 is CAIIAGPDTEAFF. The CDR3 DNA reads as TGTGCCATCATTGCAGGGCCCGACACTGAAGCTTTCTTT.

In its sample, this clone was seen once. The chain carries TRBV4-2 and TRBJ2-1, with 9 nucleotides matching TRBD2. Trimming took 1 base from V and 1 from J; bases not matched to a gene: 2. The CDR3 runs to 16 residues. CDR1 is LGHNA and CDR2 is YNFKEQ in the germline V gene. The DNA for the CDR3 is TGTGCCAGCAGCCAAGCGACTAGCGGATCCTACAATGAGCAGTTCTTC. This translates into CASSQATSGSYNEQFF.

The V gene is TRBV10-3, the J gene TRBJ2-1; 9 bases line up with TRBD2. The CDR3 extends over 17 amino acids. Per germline, CDR1 ENHRY and CDR2 SYGVKD. J lost 3 bases, V lost 4 bases, and 10 bases had no gene match. The CDR3 reads CAISGLGASGNYNEQFF. CDR3 sequence (DNA): TGTGCCATCAGTGGCTTAGGGGCTAGCGGGAACTACAATGAGCAGTTCTTC.

This sequence joins TRBV6-5 and TRBJ2-1, with D possibly matching TRBD2 (7 bases). CDR1 is MNHEY, CDR2 SVGAGI, per germline. V dropped 6 bases and J dropped 4 bases, with 16 bases sitting between them. The CDR3 runs to 15 residues. The DNA for the CDR3 is TGTGCCAGCAGCCGGGGAGGGGGTGGATACAATGAGCAGTTCTTC. Its protein is CASSRGGGGYNEQFF.

The chain uses TRBV2 and TRBJ2-7; 10 nucleotides agree with TRBD2. The CDR3 has 15 amino acids. V shed 2 bases, J shed 6 bases, and the junction held 7 bases outside the gene matches. Germline values: CDR1 SNHLY, CDR2 FYNNEI. CDR3 protein: CASSESRLAGVEQYF. CDR3 in DNA: TGTGCCAGCAGTGAAAGTCGGCTAGCGGGAGTCGAGCAGTACTTC.

The rearrangement links TRBV5-1 to TRBJ1-1, with a tentative D call TRBD1 (5 bases). The CDR3 runs to 17 residues. V lost 4 bases and J lost 0, with 19 bases in between. CDR1 is SGHRS, CDR2 YFSETQ, per germline. The CDR3, as DNA: TGCGCCAGCAGCCGGATCGCCCTAAGGGACGTGAACACTGAAGCTTTCTTT. Its protein is CASSRIALRDVNTEAFF.

This clone was counted between two and nine times. The CDR3 protein is CASSEGEVPSGNTIYF. The CDR3 DNA follows: TGTGCCAGCAGTGAGGGAGAGGTTCCCTCTGGAAACACCATATATTTT. The chain links TRBV2 to TRBJ1-3; D ambiguous. V lost 3 bases and J lost 0, with 12 bases in between. CDR1 and CDR2 (germline): SNHLY, FYNNEI. The CDR3 loop spans 16 amino acids.

V is TRBV7-2 and J is TRBJ2-1; TRBD2 agrees at 14 bases. The CDR3 spans 18 residues. V lost 6 bases and J lost 12; bases outside the gene matches: 19. Germline CDR1 reads SGHTA; CDR2 reads FQGNSA. CDR3 sequence reads: CASRPTSGGASTFLWQFF. The CDR3, as DNA: TGTGCCAGCAGGCCGACTAGCGGGGGGGCCTCGACGTTCTTGTGGCAGTTCTTC. The variable domain in full, with the rest retrieved from reference TRBV7-2 and TRBJ2-1, is GAGVSQSPSNKVTEKGKDVELRCDPISGHTALYWYRQSLGQGLEFLIYFQGNSAPDKSGLPSDRFSAERTGGSVSTLTIQRTQQEDSAVYLCASRPTSGGASTFLWQFFGPGTRLTVL.

V is TRBV30 and J is TRBJ2-7; 10 nucleotides line up with TRBD1. This CDR3 is built from 13 residues. Germline V CDR1 and CDR2: GTSNPN, SVGIG (reference sequence). V gave up 4 bases and J gave up 4 bases; unmatched junction bases: 4. Written as DNA, the CDR3 is TGTGCCTGGAAGGGGGACAGGGGATACGAGCAGTACTTC. The encoded protein is CAWKGDRGYEQYF.

This clone occurred once. The rearrangement uses TRBV6-5 and TRBJ2-2, with TRBD1 matching over 9 bases. After removal of 5 bases from V and 6 bases from J, the junction contained 7 bases not matched to a gene. This CDR3 is built from 15 residues. Germline V lookup: CDR1 MNHEY, CDR2 SVGAGI. CDR3 in amino acids: CASSTGQGWSGELFF. CDR3 DNA: TGTGCCAGCAGTACCGGACAGGGGTGGTCCGGGGAGCTGTTTTTT.

The chain combines TRBV5-1 with TRBJ2-6; D possibly corresponds to TRBD2 (6 bases). CDR1 is SGHRS and CDR2 is YFSETQ in the germline V gene. This CDR3 is 15 amino acids long. V shed 4 bases and J shed 2 bases, with 10 bases lying between them. The CDR3 nucleotides are TGCGCCAGCAGCCTGGGGAGGACTGGGGCCAACGTCCTGACTTTC. It encodes CASSLGRTGANVLTF.

This clone was counted only a few times. J is TRBJ1-1 and V is TRBV7-8, with 7 nucleotides matching TRBD1. The germline V gene has CDR1 SGHVS and CDR2 FQNEAQ. The CDR3 is made up of 14 amino acids. With 1 base clipped from V and 4 bases from J, the junction kept 3 bases outside the gene matches. The CDR3 spells CASSLVGGPTEAFF. The CDR3 nucleotides are TGTGCCAGCAGCTTAGTAGGGGGCCCCACTGAAGCTTTCTTT.

The chain links TRBV7-9 to TRBJ2-7; 7 bases fit TRBD1. V lost 5 bases, J lost 5 bases, and 3 bases stayed unmatched. The CDR3 is 12 residues long. Germline assignment: CDR1 SEHNR and CDR2 FQNEAQ (reference sequence). The CDR3 reads CASSPTGDEQYF. CDR3 nucleotides: TGTGCCAGCAGCCCCACAGGGGACGAGCAGTACTTC.

The chain couples TRBV4-2 to TRBJ2-3, with TRBD2 matching 10 bases. J was trimmed by 6 bases and V by 4 bases; bases with no gene match: 13. Germline V CDR1 and CDR2: LGHNA, YNFKEQ. The CDR3 is 17 residues long. The CDR3 DNA reads as TGTGCCAGCAGCCCTCAGGGGGGAGCGGGAGGGTGGGATACGCAGTATTTT. Translating it yields CASSPQGGAGGWDTQYF.

The V call is TRBV25-1, the J call TRBJ2-1; 12 bases match TRBD2. Looked up from germline, CDR1 is MGHDK and CDR2 is SYGVNS. V dropped 5 bases and J dropped 2; count of bases not matched to a gene: 7. There are 17 residues in the CDR3. The CDR3 DNA sequence: TGTGCCAGCAGTCCCCGGACTAGCGGGGCCCCCTACAATGAGCAGTTCTTC. Amino acids: CASSPRTSGAPYNEQFF.

The table lists this clone with a few counts. This chain connects TRBV5-1 to TRBJ1-2, with TRBD1 as a possible D gene (6 bases). CDR3 length equals 15 residues. Trimming took off 0 bases at V and 2 bases at J, with 11 bases between the two ends. Germline V gene data show CDR1 as SGHRS and CDR2 as YFSETQ. The CDR3 spells CASSLGGRRNYGYTF. As DNA, the CDR3 is TGCGCCAGCAGCTTGGGGGGGCGGAGGAACTATGGCTACACCTTC. The full variable domain, its missing parts supplied by reference TRBV5-1 and TRBJ1-2, is KAGVTQTPRYLIKTRGQQVTLSCSPISGHRSVSWYQQTPGQGLQFLFEYFSETQRNKGNFPGRFSGRQFSNSRSEMNVSTLELGDSALYLCASSLGGRRNYGYTFGSGTRLTVV.

J is TRBJ1-6 and V is TRBV6-5, with 11 bases matching TRBD1. There are 14 residues in the CDR3. The trim removed 4 bases at V and 10 bases at J, leaving 3 bases unmatched. The germline V gene has CDR1 MNHEY and CDR2 SVGAGI. The CDR3 DNA follows: TGTGCCAGCAGTTGGACAGGGGGCCAGTCACCCCTCCACTTT. It yields the protein CASSWTGGQSPLHF.

This chain links TRBV6-1 with TRBJ1-3; a weak D match, TRBD1 (5 bases). Trimming cost V 3 bases and J 3 bases, with 9 bases left between them. The CDR3 sequence is 14 residues long. From germline, CDR1 is MNHNS and CDR2 SASEGT. The CDR3 DNA reads as TGTGCCAGCAGTGATTTAGACAGTGGAAACACCATATATTTT. Its translation: CASSDLDSGNTIYF.

The chain is built from TRBV2 and TRBJ1-5; D unresolved. CDR3 size: 14 residues. The ends were cut back, 5 bases at V and 0 bases at J, with 8 bases in the middle. CDR1 SNHLY and CDR2 FYNNEI come from the germline V gene. CDR3 coding DNA: TGTGCCAGCAGTTTACAGTATAGCAATCAGCCCCAGCATTTT. This sequence encodes CASSLQYSNQPQHF.

The rearrangement uses TRBV6-1 and TRBJ2-3, with 13 bases lining up with TRBD2. From germline, CDR1 is MNHNS and CDR2 SASEGT. The CDR3 is 16 residues long. With V trimmed by 4 bases and J by 5 bases, 6 bases remained unmatched. In DNA, the CDR3 is TGTGCCAGCAGTGCCCAACTAGCGGGGGGGGTAGATACGCAGTATTTT. Its translation is CASSAQLAGGVDTQYF.

The rearrangement links TRBV18 to TRBJ2-1; D is possibly TRBD2 (6 bases). V was trimmed by 6 bases and J by 6 bases, leaving 15 bases between them. This CDR3 is built from 14 residues. The germline V gene encodes CDR1 KGHSH and CDR2 LQKENI. CDR3 DNA sequence: TGTGCCAGCTCCCCCGGGCTAGCGCTCAATGAGCAGTTCTTC. Translation gives CASSPGLALNEQFF. The whole variable domain, filled in from reference TRBV18 and TRBJ2-1, reads NAGVMQNPRHLVRRRGQEARLRCSPMKGHSHVYWYRQLPEEGLKFMVYLQKENIIDESGMPKERFSAEFPKEGPSILRIQQVVRGDSAAYFCASSPGLALNEQFFGPGTRLTVL.

The V and J genes are TRBV28 and TRBJ2-4; D is perhaps TRBD2 (5 bases). V was pared by 3 bases and J by 0 bases, with 12 bases between. The CDR3 contains 16 residues. Germline V gene lookup returns CDR1 MDHEN and CDR2 SYDVKM. The CDR3 reads CASSFAGILAKNIQYF. The CDR3, as DNA: TGTGCCAGCAGTTTCGCCGGGATACTAGCCAAAAACATTCAGTACTTC.

V usage is TRBV5-8 and J usage is TRBJ2-3; D uncertain. V shed 7 bases and J shed 4 bases, with 19 bases lying between them. This CDR3 region has 15 residues. Per the germline V gene, CDR1 is SGHTS and CDR2 is YDEGEE. DNA for the CDR3: TGTGCCAGCGGGGTACAAGGGTCTGGGGCAGATACGCAGTATTTT. This codes for CASGVQGSGADTQYF. The complete variable domain, with remaining parts taken from reference TRBV5-8 and TRBJ2-3, reads EAGVTQSPTHLIKTRGQQATLRCSPISGHTSVYWYQQALGLGLQFLLWYDEGEERNRGNFPPRFSGRQFPNYSSELNVNALELEDSALYLCASGVQGSGADTQYFGPGTRLTVL.

The rearrangement joins TRBV15 to TRBJ2-2; D is possibly TRBD1 or TRBD2 (5 bases each). V was clipped by 0 bases and J by 7 bases, with 6 bases between them. The CDR3 has 13 residues. Germline V gene data show CDR1 as LNHNV and CDR2 as YYDKDF (reference sequence). The CDR3 region has the DNA TGTGCCACCAGCAGAGAGGGGGTCGGGGAGCTGTTTTTT. This gives the protein CATSREGVGELFF.